Sequencing of this TCR beta chain was carried out in a study of T cells in localized non-small cell lung cancer (TCRdb year 2020). Regarding the complete study: Comparing tumors with uninvolved tumor-adjacent lungs, the study looked at the T cell repertoires of 236 patients with early-stage NSCLC. The cohort comprised approximately 240 treatment-naïve NSCLC patients with resected, localized lung tumors. NSCLC patients had a mean age of around 61 years, and 120 to 150 were male and 107 female. Overall study outcomes, separate from this receptor: Uninvolved tumor-adjacent lung showed the highest T cell clonality, higher than tumor, which suggests more focused antigenic responses in the uninvolved tumor-adjacent lung. Because of the exploratory design, TCR variables were selected using unadjusted p-values without false-discovery rate correction. Of the top 100 tumor clones, a median of roughly 53 were detected in paired uninvolved adjacent lung; approximately 28 were also among that lung's top 100. Longer overall survival was associated with higher T cell density in blood, whereas shorter survival was associated with higher clonality in adjacent lung. Because multi-region tumor sequencing was not performed, intratumor heterogeneity could not be ruled out.

TCR beta CDR3 regions were sequenced from DNA using the immunoSEQ Assay. The published analysis was carried out like this. To compute T cell density, TCR beta template counts were normalized to usable DNA, which was estimated by amplifying housekeeping genes. The preseqR package was used to estimate richness by extrapolating to 400,000 templates for PBMC samples and to 120,000 templates for tissue samples. Clonality was taken to be one minus Pielou's evenness. Tissue-enriched TCRs were identified by differential abundance testing using productive amino-acid clonotypes, minimum total count 5 and alpha 0.1. The Jaccard Index and the Morisita Overlap Index were used to quantify repertoire overlap between compartments. GLIPH grouped TCR beta CDR3s together with public tetramer-defined viral CDR3s, and a viral motif had to include at least three viral sequences and show V-gene enrichment. Here the immuneACCESS table is served through TCRdb, limited to in-frame sequences with V and J called. Missing clones are a known gap in these copies; in checked studies unresolved V genes cover under half, and the rest lacks a known reason. The DNA gave D and trimming, while V, J and clone size come from that table. The sample data list about 24,000 clones, and 65% to 85% of these were observed just once. Together, the top ten hold around 5% of the sample.

The CDR3 has 16 amino acids, counting the end cysteine and phenylalanine. Just CDR3 DNA is preserved here, 48 bases in frame from base 1. The V and J ends are trimmed by 9 bases and 6 bases, leaving 23 bases between them. About this clone: What antigen it recognizes has not been identified. Per-base qualities were not stored, and no clone one base away is much larger.

At diagnosis, tumor, uninvolved tumor-adjacent lung and peripheral blood were collected and then preserved as a mix of FFPE and fresh-frozen material. For TCR repertoire profiling, blood samples were analyzed as peripheral blood mononuclear cells. The rearrangement combines TRBV23-1 with TRBJ2-2; the D assignment is uncertain and may be TRBD1 or TRBD2, with 7 bases supporting each. TRBV23-1 qualifies as an ORF whose function is uncertain. The source material was PBMCs, sampled before any cancer treatment. The TCR was taken from a man aged 35 to 69 with stage II lung adenocarcinoma. The DNA sequence is as follows: TGCGCCAGTTCTAGCGGCAAGTCAGGGGGTCCCGGGGAGCTGTTTTTT. It translates as CASSSGKSGGPGELFF.